The rows below give T cell receptor beta chains drawn from one sample of a study of cytomegalovirus exposure and HLA in healthy donors. Profiled with immunoSEQ multiplex PCR; TCRdb holds only in-frame clones, not every one. The sample has 100,000 or so clones, 75% to 85% seen once. The sample was PBMCs. The source of these receptors is a man between 18 and 29 years old in good health and CMV-seronegative. Both conserved end residues are part of each CDR3. D genes are given only for firm matches. Rows may omit the clone size; those that give it use once, few, many or a size class.

J gene	D gene	clone size	V gene	CDR3 protein	CDR3 DNA
TRBJ2-7	TRBD1	-	TRBV6-5	CASTGTESYEQYF	TGTGCCAGCACCGGGACAGAGTCCTACGAGCAGTACTTC
TRBJ2-4	TRBD2	-	TRBV2	CATGPSGSFGNIQYF	TGTGCGACCGGCCCTAGCGGGAGCTTCGGGAACATTCAGTACTTC
TRBJ2-5	TRBD2	-	TRBV4-1	CASSHSTGTSGEETQYF	TGCGCCAGCAGCCACAGTACAGGGACTAGCGGGGAAGAGACCCAGTACTTC
TRBJ1-5	TRBD1	-	TRBV28	CATCLGTGNQPQHF	TGTGCCACCTGCCTCGGGACAGGGAATCAGCCCCAGCATTTT
TRBJ2-3	-	-	TRBV28	CASSLFLGGAADTQYF	TGTGCCAGCAGTTTATTTTTGGGGGGGGCCGCAGATACGCAGTATTTT
TRBJ2-7	TRBD1	-	TRBV5-6	CASSHGQGRDEQYF	TGTGCCAGCAGCCACGGACAGGGAAGGGACGAGCAGTACTTC
TRBJ1-2	TRBD1	-	TRBV18	CASTRRTGGPPNYGYTF	TGTGCCAGCACTAGGAGGACAGGGGGTCCCCCTAACTATGGCTACACCTTC
TRBJ2-1	-	few	TRBV29-1	CSVVRSGMFNEQFF	TGCAGCGTAGTCAGGTCGGGGATGTTCAATGAGCAGTTCTTC
TRBJ2-7	TRBD2	-	TRBV5-4	CASSLGGSVPYEQYF	TGTGCCAGCAGCTTGGGCGGGAGCGTCCCCTACGAGCAGTACTTC
TRBJ1-5	-	-	TRBV19	CASSTPRRWQPQHF	TGTGCCAGTAGTACACCGAGGCGGTGGCAGCCCCAGCATTTT
TRBJ1-1	-	-	TRBV6-5	CASRGALRNTEAFF	TGTGCCAGCAGGGGCGCACTCCGTAACACTGAAGCTTTCTTT
TRBJ2-6	TRBD1	-	TRBV6-1	CASSEWVGQGPPSSGANVLTF	TGTGCCAGCAGTGAATGGGTAGGACAGGGGCCTCCGAGCTCTGGGGCCAACGTCCTGACTTTC
TRBJ1-3	TRBD1	-	TRBV28	CASSLRPRTGGDTIYF	TGTGCCAGCAGTTTACGCCCCCGGACAGGGGGAGACACCATATATTTT
TRBJ1-1	-	-	TRBV9	CASSVSAGSSEAFF	TGTGCCAGCAGCGTATCGGCAGGTAGTTCTGAAGCTTTCTTT
TRBJ2-2	TRBD2	-	TRBV5-1	CASSFSSGRDTGELFF	TGCGCCAGCAGCTTTTCTAGCGGGAGGGATACCGGGGAGCTGTTTTTT
TRBJ2-5	TRBD2	-	TRBV6-1	CASSEPRGSGRGGTQYF	TGTGCCAGCAGTGAACCCCGAGGTAGCGGGAGAGGGGGGACCCAGTACTTC
TRBJ1-3	-	-	TRBV7-7	CASSLNPGSGNTIYF	TGTGCTAGCAGCTTAAACCCAGGGTCAGGAAACACCATATATTTT
TRBJ1-1	-	-	TRBV2	CASSRRDGRNTEAFF	TGTGCCAGCAGTCGAAGGGACGGGAGGAACACTGAAGCTTTCTTT
TRBJ2-3	TRBD1	-	TRBV7-6	CASSATGWDTDTQYF	TGTGCCAGCAGCGCGACAGGGTGGGACACAGATACGCAGTATTTT
TRBJ2-7	TRBD2	-	TRBV28	CASKSWGLAGPSSYEQYF	TGTGCCAGCAAATCTTGGGGACTAGCGGGACCATCCTCCTACGAGCAGTACTTC
TRBJ1-1	TRBD1	-	TRBV7-9	CSSSYQGANTEAFF	TGTTCCAGCAGCTATCAGGGGGCGAACACTGAAGCTTTCTTT
TRBJ2-1	TRBD1	-	TRBV14	CASSPGQGRREQFF	TGTGCCAGCAGCCCCGGACAGGGACGGCGGGAGCAGTTCTTC
TRBJ1-2	TRBD1	once	TRBV6-5	CASSYGQGTAGYTF	TGTGCCAGCAGTTACGGACAGGGGACAGCTGGCTACACCTTC
TRBJ2-7	-	few	TRBV18	CASSPPSYEQYF	TGTGCCAGCTCACCACCTAGCTACGAGCAGTACTTC
TRBJ2-7	-	once	TRBV7-9	CSSSLSRVEQYF	TGTTCCAGCAGCTTAAGCCGGGTCGAGCAGTACTTC
TRBJ1-1	-	-	TRBV27	CASLAQSGIGTEAFF	TGTGCCAGCCTCGCCCAGTCCGGGATCGGCACTGAAGCTTTCTTT
TRBJ2-7	-	once	TRBV9	CASSVFGATDEQYF	TGTGCCAGCAGCGTATTCGGAGCGACCGACGAGCAGTACTTC
TRBJ2-1	TRBD2	few	TRBV19	CASSIEGLVREQFF	TGTGCCAGTAGTATAGAGGGACTAGTGCGTGAGCAGTTCTTC
TRBJ2-3	-	-	TRBV15	CATSRGGGATDTQYF	TGTGCCACCAGCAGAGGCGGTGGGGCCACAGATACGCAGTATTTT